These 8 T cell receptor beta chains came from one sample sequenced in a study of beta chain features in type 1 diabetes. Of the isolated RNA, all was reverse transcribed, and so the sequenced material was expressed TCRB transcripts. Repertoires were generated with immunoSEQ multiplex PCR, while TCRdb's copy carries only in-frame clones and drops some. The sample records under 90,000 clones, approximately 32% being singletons. Sequencing was carried out using stem cell memory CD4+ T cells from blood. The source is a woman aged 18-29 years in good health.

This clone was counted only a few times. The chain couples TRBV29-1 to TRBJ2-7; the match to TRBD1 covers 9 bases. V gave up 4 bases and J gave up 6 bases; unmatched junction bases: 7. This CDR3 is 13 amino acids long. Germline values: CDR1 SQVTM, CDR2 ANQGSEA. In DNA form, the CDR3 reads TGCAGCGTTGGGGACAGGGAACCCGGCGAGCAGTACTTC. Protein sequence: CSVGDREPGEQYF.

The chain is built from TRBV29-1 and TRBJ2-5; D uncertain. V was cut by 6 bases and J by 2 bases, with 16 bases left in between. CDR1 is SQVTM and CDR2 is ANQGSEA in the germline V gene. The CDR3 has 14 residues. For the CDR3, the DNA is TGCAGCGTCGCCCCTGTGAGGTCACAAGAGACCCAGTACTTC. As protein: CSVAPVRSQETQYF.

This sequence joins TRBV27 and TRBJ2-1, with 7 bases that match TRBD1. The CDR3 is 14 amino acids. V lost 1 base and J lost 8; bases outside the gene matches: 5. Germline CDR1 MNHEY, CDR2 SMNVEV (reference sequence). The CDR3 region is CASSLYIGGYEQFF. The CDR3 DNA reads as TGTGCCAGCAGTTTATATATAGGGGGCTATGAGCAGTTCTTC.

The chain recombines TRBV7-9 with TRBJ1-1, with no clear D. Trimming took 4 bases from V and 0 from J, leaving 15 bases between them. This CDR3 has 16 amino acids. Germline-derived CDR1 and CDR2 are SEHNR and FQNEAQ (reference sequence). In DNA, the CDR3 is TGTGCCAGCAGCTCATGGGAGGGATGGATGAACACTGAAGCTTTCTTT. It yields the protein CASSSWEGWMNTEAFF.

This sequence joins TRBV5-1 and TRBJ1-2; the D is unclear. V was shortened by 2 bases and J by 5 bases, with 10 bases between the two germline ends. In germline, CDR1 is SGHRS, CDR2 YFSETQ. The CDR3 spans 13 residues. CDR3: CASSFLPEYGYTF. Here the CDR3 DNA reads TGCGCCAGCAGCTTTCTTCCTGAGTATGGCTACACCTTC.

The V call is TRBV14, the J call TRBJ2-7, with D possibly being TRBD2 (6 bases). V was pared by 5 bases and J by 3 bases, with 17 bases between. Germline CDR1 reads SGHDN; CDR2 reads FVKESK. The length of the CDR3 is 15 residues. CDR3 sequence: CASSAKIGTLYEQYF. The CDR3 region has the DNA TGTGCCAGCAGCGCAAAGATCGGGACTCTCTACGAGCAGTACTTC.

This rearrangement joins TRBV11-1 to TRBJ2-3; TRBD1 agrees at 10 bases. There are 16 residues in the CDR3. V trimming: 5 bases; J trimming: 8 bases; junction bases outside the gene matches: 13. CDR1 is SGHAT, CDR2 FQDESV, per germline (reference sequence). Here the CDR3 reads CASSLRQGAVDSTQYF. In DNA, the CDR3 is TGTGCCAGCAGCCTGAGACAGGGGGCGGTGGATAGTACGCAGTATTTT.

This chain's CDR3 is CASSPRTGGPGELFF. The DNA of the CDR3 is TGTGCCAGCAGCCCTCGGACAGGGGGCCCCGGGGAGCTGTTTTTT. This chain joins TRBV7-6 and TRBJ2-2; TRBD1 matches 11 bases. This CDR3 contains 15 residues. CDR1 SGHVS and CDR2 FNYEAQ come from the germline V gene. Trimming took 5 bases from V and 6 from J; bases not matched to a gene: 5.